A selection of T cell receptor beta chains follows, all from one sample in a study of blood T cells in healthy people across ages. TCRdb analysed the 5' RACE reads with MiXCR anew, one entry per CDR3 protein. The sample yields around 1,000,000 distinct CDR3 sequences, 20% to 25% seen once. This sample was shared with a second study, whose subject was T cells of mothers and their children.

Specimen: blood. The receptors come from a girl between 2 and 10 years old in good health. The CDR3 runs from the conserved cysteine through the conserved F or W. Each record gives: V gene, CDR3 protein.

V gene: TRBV4-3
CDR3 protein: CASSQDLGRGSYEQYF

V gene: TRBV5-1
CDR3 protein: CASSLGTVPAVSYTF

V gene: TRBV12-3/TRBV12-4
CDR3 protein: CASSVQGSGPITQYF

V gene: TRBV20-1
CDR3 protein: CSARWYGYTF

V gene: TRBV5-1
CDR3 protein: CASREGSNEKLFF

V gene: TRBV4-1
CDR3 protein: CASSQDQYRGNEKLFF

V gene: TRBV5-1
CDR3 protein: CASSKGATEWGLGSYNEQFF

V gene: TRBV2
CDR3 protein: CASSERGTSGSYEQYF

V gene: TRBV24-1
CDR3 protein: CATEDRLTDTQYF

V gene: TRBV6-1
CDR3 protein: CASSARGGSRGELFF

V gene: TRBV6-1
CDR3 protein: CASSVLGQTFYEQYF

V gene: TRBV5-1
CDR3 protein: CASSLWGPPANNEQFF

V gene: TRBV9
CDR3 protein: CASSPTRLTYEQYF

V gene: TRBV29-1
CDR3 protein: CSVSFAMRTYEQYF

V gene: TRBV20-1
CDR3 protein: CSARVAGTRVADTQYF

V gene: TRBV4-2
CDR3 protein: CASSQEKLAGNEQFF

V gene: TRBV29-1
CDR3 protein: CSVTPGNTEAFF

V gene: TRBV7-8
CDR3 protein: CASSLRTSGRAGLADTQYF

V gene: TRBV29-1
CDR3 protein: CSVGLLVADTQYF

V gene: TRBV19
CDR3 protein: CASSMRGYNEQFF

V gene: TRBV12-3/TRBV12-4
CDR3 protein: CASSLGWFTEAGANVLTF

V gene: TRBV20-1
CDR3 protein: CSAPSRDRGSAEAFF

V gene: TRBV5-1
CDR3 protein: CASSQTGGRFIQYF

V gene: TRBV6-2/TRBV6-3
CDR3 protein: CASSSAILLAGRRNEQFF

V gene: TRBV4-1
CDR3 protein: CASSLLEAGGETQYF

V gene: TRBV7-6
CDR3 protein: CASSLVSGDNEQFF

V gene: TRBV11-2
CDR3 protein: CASSNFFGTVSYEQYF

V gene: TRBV20-1
CDR3 protein: CSEIDRAGETQYF

V gene: TRBV20-1
CDR3 protein: CSAPRDRGYGNQPQHF

V gene: TRBV7-2
CDR3 protein: CASSVGQVAGETQYF

V gene: TRBV7-2
CDR3 protein: CASSLRVFSYNEQFF

V gene: TRBV6-1
CDR3 protein: CASIGQGSPYEQYF

V gene: TRBV29-1
CDR3 protein: CSVDRGNPAYGYTF

V gene: TRBV11-2
CDR3 protein: CASSLGGKDTQYF

V gene: TRBV27
CDR3 protein: CASSLRRGRYEQFF

V gene: TRBV12-3/TRBV12-4
CDR3 protein: CASSPGLAGGEAQYF

V gene: TRBV6-5
CDR3 protein: CASSYSRGMNTEAFF

V gene: TRBV7-3
CDR3 protein: CASSPNGDLGEQYF

V gene: TRBV7-8
CDR3 protein: CASSPASGRPTNEQYF

V gene: TRBV20-1
CDR3 protein: CSARVGRESETQYF

V gene: TRBV27
CDR3 protein: CASSLPSQPQHF

V gene: TRBV28
CDR3 protein: CASSYPGFPTEAFF

V gene: TRBV29-1
CDR3 protein: CSGIRDRVEQFF

V gene: TRBV27
CDR3 protein: CASSLLPQGNSYEQYF

V gene: TRBV5-6
CDR3 protein: CASSFNPPGTGGNIQYF

V gene: TRBV24-1
CDR3 protein: CATSVDSGNQNEQFF

V gene: TRBV12-3/TRBV12-4
CDR3 protein: CASSPSGTGAYEQYF

V gene: TRBV20-1
CDR3 protein: CSALSDSYDQETQYF

V gene: TRBV7-2
CDR3 protein: CASSLSSGGVEGYIQYF

V gene: TRBV11-2
CDR3 protein: CASSPQGLLVRQYF

V gene: TRBV6-2/TRBV6-3
CDR3 protein: CASTRQNPDQPQHF

V gene: TRBV28
CDR3 protein: CAISTLYGYTF

V gene: TRBV28
CDR3 protein: CASRLQLGGANVLTF

V gene: TRBV29-1
CDR3 protein: CSVYLREVTDTQYF

V gene: TRBV12-5
CDR3 protein: CASGFRQGQETQYF

V gene: TRBV2
CDR3 protein: CASMGLAGPSDTQYF

V gene: TRBV28
CDR3 protein: CASSTPASRGYYSQETQYF

V gene: TRBV4-1
CDR3 protein: CASKTRYVDYNEQFF

V gene: TRBV5-1
CDR3 protein: CASSPHRPGQLRGTEAFF

V gene: TRBV5-1
CDR3 protein: CASSFVIGSETQYF